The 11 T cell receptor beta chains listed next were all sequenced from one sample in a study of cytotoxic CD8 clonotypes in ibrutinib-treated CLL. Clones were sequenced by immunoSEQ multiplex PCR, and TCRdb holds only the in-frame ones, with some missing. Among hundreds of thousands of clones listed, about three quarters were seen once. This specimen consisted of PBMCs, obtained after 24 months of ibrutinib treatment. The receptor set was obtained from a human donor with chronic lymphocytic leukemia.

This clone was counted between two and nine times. For the CDR3, the DNA is TGTGCCAGCAGCTTATTCGAGGATAGCAATCAGCCCCAGCATTTT. Amino acids: CASSLFEDSNQPQHF. The chain uses TRBV7-6 and TRBJ1-5; D remains unclear. Germline CDR1 reads SGHVS; CDR2 reads FNYEAQ. The length of the CDR3 is 15 residues. V gave up 2 bases and J gave up 0 bases, with 8 bases separating them.

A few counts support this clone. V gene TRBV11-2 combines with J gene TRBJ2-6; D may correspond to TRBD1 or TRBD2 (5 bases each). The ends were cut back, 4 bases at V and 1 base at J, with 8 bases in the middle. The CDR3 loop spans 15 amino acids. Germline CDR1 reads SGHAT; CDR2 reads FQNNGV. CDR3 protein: CASSSRESGANVLTF. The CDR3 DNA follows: TGTGCCAGCAGCTCCAGGGAGTCTGGGGCCAACGTCCTGACTTTC.

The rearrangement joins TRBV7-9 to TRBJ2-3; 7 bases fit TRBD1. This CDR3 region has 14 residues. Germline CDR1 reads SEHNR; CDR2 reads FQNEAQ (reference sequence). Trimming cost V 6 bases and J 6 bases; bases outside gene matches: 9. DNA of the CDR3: TGTGCCAGCAGTCCCGTCACAGGGGCGGATACGCAGTATTTT. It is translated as CASSPVTGADTQYF.

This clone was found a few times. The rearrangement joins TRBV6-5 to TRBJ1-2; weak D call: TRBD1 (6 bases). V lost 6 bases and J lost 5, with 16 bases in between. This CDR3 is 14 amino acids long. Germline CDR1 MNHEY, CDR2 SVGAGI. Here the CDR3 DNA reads TGTGCCAGCAGCCACCAGGACAGTCTTTATGGCTACACCTTC. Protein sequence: CASSHQDSLYGYTF.

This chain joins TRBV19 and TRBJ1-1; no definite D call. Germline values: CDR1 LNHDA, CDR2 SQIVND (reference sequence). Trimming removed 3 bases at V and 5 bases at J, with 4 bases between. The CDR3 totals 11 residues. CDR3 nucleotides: TGTGCCAGTAGTATTGGGACTGAAGCTTTCTTT. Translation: CASSIGTEAFF.

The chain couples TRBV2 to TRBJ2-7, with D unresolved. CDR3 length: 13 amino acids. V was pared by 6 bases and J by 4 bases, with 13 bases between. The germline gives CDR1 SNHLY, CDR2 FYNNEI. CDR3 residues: CASRDHLLYEQYF. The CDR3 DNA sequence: TGTGCCAGCAGGGACCACCTGTTGTACGAGCAGTACTTC.

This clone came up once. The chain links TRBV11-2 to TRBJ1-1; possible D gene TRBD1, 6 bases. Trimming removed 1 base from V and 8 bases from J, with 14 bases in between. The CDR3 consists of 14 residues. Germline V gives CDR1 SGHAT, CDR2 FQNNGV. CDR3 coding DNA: TGTGCCAGCAGCTTAGTGGGGGGGCTTTTCGAAGCTTTCTTT. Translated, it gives CASSLVGGLFEAFF.

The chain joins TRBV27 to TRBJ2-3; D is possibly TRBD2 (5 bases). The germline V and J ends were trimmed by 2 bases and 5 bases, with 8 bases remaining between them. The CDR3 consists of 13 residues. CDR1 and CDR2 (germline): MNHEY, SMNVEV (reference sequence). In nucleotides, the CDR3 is TGTGCCAGCAGTTTAAATCGGGAAGATACGCAGTATTTT. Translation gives CASSLNREDTQYF.

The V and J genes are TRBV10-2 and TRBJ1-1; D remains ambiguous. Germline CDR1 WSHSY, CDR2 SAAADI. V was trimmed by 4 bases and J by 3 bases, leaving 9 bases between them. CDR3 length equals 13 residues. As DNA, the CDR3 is TGCGCCAGCAGTGTAACCTCTGACACTGAAGCTTTCTTT. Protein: CASSVTSDTEAFF.

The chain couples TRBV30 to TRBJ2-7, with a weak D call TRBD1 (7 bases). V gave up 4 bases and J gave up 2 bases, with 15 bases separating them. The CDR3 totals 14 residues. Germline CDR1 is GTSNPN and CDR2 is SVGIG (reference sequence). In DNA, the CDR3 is TGTGCCTGGACCCCAGGGGGGACCCCCTACGAGCAGTACTTC. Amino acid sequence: CAWTPGGTPYEQYF.

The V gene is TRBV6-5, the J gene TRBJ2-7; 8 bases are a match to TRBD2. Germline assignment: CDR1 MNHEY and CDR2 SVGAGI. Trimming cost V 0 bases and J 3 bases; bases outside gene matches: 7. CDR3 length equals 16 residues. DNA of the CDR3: TGTGCCAGCAGTTACTCGACTAGCGAGATGTACTACGAGCAGTACTTC. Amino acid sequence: CASSYSTSEMYYEQYF.